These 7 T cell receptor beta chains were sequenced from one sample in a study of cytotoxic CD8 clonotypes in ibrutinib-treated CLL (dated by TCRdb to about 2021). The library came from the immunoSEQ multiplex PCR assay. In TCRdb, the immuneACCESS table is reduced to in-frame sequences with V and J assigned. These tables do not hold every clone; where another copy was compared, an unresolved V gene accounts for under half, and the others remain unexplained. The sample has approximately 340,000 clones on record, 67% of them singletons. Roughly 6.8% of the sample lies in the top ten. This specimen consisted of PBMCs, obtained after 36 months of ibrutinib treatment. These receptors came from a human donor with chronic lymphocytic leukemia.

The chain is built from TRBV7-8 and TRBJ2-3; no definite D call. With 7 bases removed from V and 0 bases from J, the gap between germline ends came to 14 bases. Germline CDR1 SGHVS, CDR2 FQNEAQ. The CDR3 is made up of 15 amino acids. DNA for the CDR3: TGTGCCAGCATCCCGCGGCGAACTAGCACAGATACGCAGTATTTT. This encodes CASIPRRTSTDTQYF.

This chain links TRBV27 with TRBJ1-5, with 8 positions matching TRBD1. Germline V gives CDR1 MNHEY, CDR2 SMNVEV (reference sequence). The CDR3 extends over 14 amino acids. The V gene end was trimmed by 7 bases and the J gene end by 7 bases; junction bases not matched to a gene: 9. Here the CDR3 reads CASTYAGGGQPQHF. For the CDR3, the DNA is TGTGCCAGCACCTATGCAGGGGGCGGCCAGCCCCAGCATTTT.

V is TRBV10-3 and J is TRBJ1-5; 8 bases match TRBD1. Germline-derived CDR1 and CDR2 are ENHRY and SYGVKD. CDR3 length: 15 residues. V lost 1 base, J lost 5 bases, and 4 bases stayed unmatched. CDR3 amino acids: CAISEWTGWDQPQHF. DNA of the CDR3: TGTGCCATCAGTGAGTGGACAGGGTGGGATCAGCCCCAGCATTTT.

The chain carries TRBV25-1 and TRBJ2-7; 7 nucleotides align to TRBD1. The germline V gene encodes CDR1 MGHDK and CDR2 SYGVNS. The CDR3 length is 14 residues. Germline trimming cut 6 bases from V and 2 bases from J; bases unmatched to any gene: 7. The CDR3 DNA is TGTGCCAGCAGCCCTTCGGGACAGACCTACGAGCAGTACTTC. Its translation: CASSPSGQTYEQYF.

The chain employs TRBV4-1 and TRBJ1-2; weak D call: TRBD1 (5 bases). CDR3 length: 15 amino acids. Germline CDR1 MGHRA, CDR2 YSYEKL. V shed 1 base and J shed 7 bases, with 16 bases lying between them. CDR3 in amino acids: CASSQVAGWLVGYTF. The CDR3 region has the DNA TGCGCCAGCAGCCAAGTTGCAGGGTGGCTCGTTGGCTACACCTTC.

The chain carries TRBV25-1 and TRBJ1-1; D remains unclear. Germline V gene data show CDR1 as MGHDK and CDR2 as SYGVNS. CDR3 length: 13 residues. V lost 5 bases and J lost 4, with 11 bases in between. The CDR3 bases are TGTGCCAGCAGTCTCCGGAGCCCCACTGAAGCTTTCTTT. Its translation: CASSLRSPTEAFF.

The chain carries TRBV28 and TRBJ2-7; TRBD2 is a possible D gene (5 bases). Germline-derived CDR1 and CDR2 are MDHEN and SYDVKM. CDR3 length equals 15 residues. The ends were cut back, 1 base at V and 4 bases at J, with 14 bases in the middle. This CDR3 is CASSLLTGSTYEQYF. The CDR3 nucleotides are TGTGCCAGCAGTTTATTGACGGGGAGTACTTACGAGCAGTACTTC.